This note documents a single T cell receptor (beta chain) sequence. Antigen specificity is unknown. Profiling relied on immunoSEQ multiplex PCR, and the TCRdb table lists in-frame clones only, not all of them. Of 100,000 to 150,000 clones in the sample, about 88% were seen once. The sample is drawn from a study of identifying expanded T cells in peripheral blood. Findings and caveats of the study: Differentially abundant clones: around 1.1 between replicates, 15 to 17 at approximately two weeks, under 25 at four.

V was clipped by 1 base and J by 2 bases, with 16 bases between them. CDR1 SGHKS and CDR2 YYEKEE come from the germline V gene (reference sequence). This CDR3 has 17 residues. Collection occurred without any documented infections or immune events in donors. This chain links TRBV5-5 with TRBJ1-5; D not resolved. Source material: blood. This sequence originates from a person aged 18-70 years in good health. The CDR3 here is CASSLYSGRLGNQPQHF. CDR3 sequence (DNA): TGTGCCAGCAGCTTGTATTCGGGGAGACTGGGCAATCAGCCCCAGCATTTT.